This paragraph reports one TCR beta chain. The CDR3 sequence is 16 residues long. V was clipped by 2 bases and J by 0 bases, with 11 bases between them. The germline V gene encodes CDR1 SGHVS and CDR2 FQNEAQ. The sample belongs to a study of blood T cell repertoires in COVID-19. Study details: Samples came from the United States, Italy and Spain, spanning acute and convalescent COVID-19. In each case, the material was cDNA or gDNA derived from T cells, B-cell-depleted T cells, or PBMCs.

Original analysis: Amplification with reference gene primers provided the estimates of nucleated cell counts. Data came from immunoSEQ multiplex PCR; TCRdb stores just in-frame clones and leaves some out. The V and J calls and clone size are taken from that table; D and trimming were inferred from the DNA. The sample includes 300,000 or so clones, around 86% of them seen just once. The source of this sequence is a woman aged 45-59 years with acute or convalescent COVID-19. The sample taken for sequencing was peripheral blood. The V gene is TRBV7-8, the J gene TRBJ2-1, with a tentative D call TRBD1 (6 bases). CDR3 loop: CASSLNRESSYNEQFF. The CDR3 DNA is TGTGCCAGCAGCTTAAACAGGGAGAGCTCCTACAATGAGCAGTTCTTC.